The T cell receptor (beta chain) described here comes from a study of blood T cell repertoires in COVID-19. Whole-study context: From the United States, Italy and Spain came samples of acute and convalescent COVID-19. T cells, B-cell-depleted T cells, or PBMCs supplied cDNA or gDNA.

The authors' processing: Amplification with reference gene primers provided the estimates of nucleated cell counts. Profiling relied on immunoSEQ multiplex PCR, and the TCRdb table lists in-frame clones only, not all of them. From that table come the V and J calls and clone size; the DNA was used to work out D and trimming. The sample includes 200,000 to 300,000 clones, just over 85% seen only once; the top ten take approximately 1.7%. Recovered status in Cohort 3 required two negative PCRs, clearance, or symptom resolution. The CDR3 spans 17 residues. The J segment lost 2 bases and the V segment lost 1 base, leaving 9 bases of the junction unmatched. Looked up from germline, CDR1 is LGHDT and CDR2 is YNNKEL (reference sequence).

The chain uses TRBV3-1 (or the pseudogene TRBV3-2) and TRBJ2-7; 9 bases are shared with TRBD1. The clonotype originates from a man aged 40-49 years who had recovered from COVID-19. The specimen was PBMCs or T cells enriched from blood (not recorded which). The CDR3 protein is CASSQGVTWTGAYEQYF. The CDR3 coding sequence is TGTGCCAGCAGCCAAGGAGTTACGTGGACAGGGGCCTACGAGCAGTACTTC.